This T cell receptor (beta chain) comes out of a study of blood T cell repertoires in COVID-19. Across the study: The study drew acute and convalescent COVID-19 samples from the United States, Italy and Spain. PBMCs, B-cell-depleted T cells, or T cells were the source of the cDNA or gDNA that made up the material.

Patients from Seattle were sampled longitudinally, starting during active infection. This CDR3 has 16 residues. The germline V and J ends were trimmed by 4 bases and 1 base, with 16 bases remaining between them. CDR1 is SGHVS and CDR2 is FQNEAQ in the germline V gene. In the original processing: Amplification of reference gene primers was used by the study to estimate nucleated cell counts. Using immunoSEQ multiplex PCR, the repertoire was profiled, and TCRdb retains in-frame clones only, with some absent. V and J calls and clone size follow that table, whereas D and trimming were derived from the DNA. Here the sample spans approximately 180,000 clones, around four fifths being singletons.

Sequencing was done on a sample of peripheral blood. The receptor's source is a woman aged 40 to 50 with COVID-19, enrolled during active disease. The chain employs TRBV7-8 and TRBJ1-1, with a possible D match to TRBD1 (6 bases). CDR3 DNA: TGTGCCAGCAGCTATCAACGTACAGGGACGAACACTGAAGCTTTCTTT. Encoded protein: CASSYQRTGTNTEAFF.